One and the same sample provided the 18 T cell receptor beta chains below, sequenced in a study of OX40 agonist ivuxolimab in advanced cancers. Libraries were prepared by immunoSEQ multiplex PCR; TCRdb keeps only in-frame clonotypes and omits some of them. The data contain 55,000 to 60,000 clones, 85% of them seen just once; the ten biggest clones take up 2.8%. This specimen was CD4+ or CD8+ T cells sorted from blood, taken in a trial of the OX40 agonist ivuxolimab. The receptors shown here come from an adult with an advanced solid tumor such as melanoma, head and neck, liver or kidney cancer.

The rearrangement joins TRBV11-2 to TRBJ1-1; D gene uncertain. CDR1 SGHAT and CDR2 FQNNGV come from the germline V gene. V lost 5 bases and J 1 base, leaving 14 bases between the germline ends. The CDR3 has 15 amino acids. CDR3 protein: CASSPPTVRNTEAFF. CDR3 in DNA: TGTGCCAGCAGCCCCCCAACGGTAAGGAACACTGAAGCTTTCTTT.

This clone has only a few counts. The chain's CDR3 is CASSLGTGAGTGELFF. The CDR3 DNA reads TGTGCCAGCAGTTTGGGGACAGGGGCGGGCACCGGGGAGCTGTTTTTT. This chain connects TRBV27 to TRBJ2-2; 10 bases map to TRBD1. CDR3 length equals 16 residues. The V segment lost 3 bases and the J segment 4 bases; nucleotides outside the gene matches: 5. Germline V gene sequence: CDR1 MNHEY, CDR2 SMNVEV (reference sequence).

V usage is TRBV19 and J usage is TRBJ2-6; D unresolved. This CDR3 comprises 19 residues. With 0 bases removed from V and 5 bases from J, the gap between germline ends came to 20 bases. The germline gives CDR1 LNHDA, CDR2 SQIVND (reference sequence). The CDR3 coding sequence is TGTGCCAGTAGTATAGATAGGAGACTCATCAACCCCTGGGCCAACGTCCTGACTTTC. This translates into CASSIDRRLINPWANVLTF.

The rearrangement uses TRBV29-1 and TRBJ2-7; D may be TRBD1 (8 bases). Trimming left V 1 base short and J 2 bases short, with 18 bases between. The CDR3 contains 16 residues. In germline, CDR1 is SQVTM, CDR2 ANQGSEA. The CDR3 DNA is TGCAGCGTTGAAGGAGGCGGGGGACAGGTGCCCTACGAGCAGTACTTC. Encoded protein: CSVEGGGGQVPYEQYF.

This clone was detected a few times. The chain combines TRBV10-2 with TRBJ1-1, with D possibly being TRBD1 (6 bases). Per the germline V gene, CDR1 is WSHSY and CDR2 is SAAADI. V was shortened by 6 bases and J by 5 bases, with 13 bases between the two germline ends. The CDR3 totals 13 residues. The CDR3 region has the DNA TGCGCCAGCAGCCAACAGGGAGGGACTGAAGCTTTCTTT. This translates into CASSQQGGTEAFF.

J is TRBJ1-2 and V is TRBV5-5, with unresolved D. The CDR3 runs to 11 residues. The germline V gene has CDR1 SGHKS and CDR2 YYEKEE (reference sequence). Trimming cost V 0 bases and J 13 bases, with 10 bases left between them. Here the CDR3 reads CASSLEWAFTF. The CDR3 DNA sequence: TGTGCCAGCAGCTTGGAATGGGCCTTCACCTTC.

The sample holds a few counts of this clone. The chain couples TRBV29-1 to TRBJ1-1, with D possibly matching TRBD1 (5 bases). This CDR3 has 12 amino acids. Germline CDR1 and CDR2: SQVTM and ANQGSEA. Trimming removed 0 bases from V and 9 bases from J, with 11 bases in between. The CDR3 reads CSVEDAGIQAFF. CDR3 in DNA: TGCAGCGTTGAAGATGCAGGGATTCAAGCTTTCTTT.

The chain is built from TRBV7-9 and TRBJ2-2; no clear D. CDR3 length: 14 amino acids. Germline CDR1 and CDR2: SEHNR and FQNEAQ (reference sequence). Trimming took off 6 bases at V and 1 base at J, with 9 bases between the two ends. The CDR3 nucleotides are TGTGCCAGCAGTTTACAGCTGAACACCGGGGAGCTGTTTTTT. It yields the protein CASSLQLNTGELFF.

The chain links TRBV11-3 to TRBJ1-1, with D uncertain. Germline values: CDR1 SGHNT, CDR2 YENEEA. The CDR3 contains 12 residues. Trimming took off 5 bases at V and 1 base at J, with 5 bases between the two ends. The CDR3 DNA reads as TGTGCCAGCAGCCCATCGAACACTGAAGCTTTCTTT. As protein: CASSPSNTEAFF.

This clone was seen only once. The chain links TRBV19 to TRBJ2-2, with D perhaps matching TRBD2 (6 bases). Trimming stripped 10 bases from V and 3 bases from J, with 12 bases between. The germline gives CDR1 LNHDA, CDR2 SQIVND (reference sequence). This CDR3 has 13 residues. CDR3 sequence (DNA): TGTGCCACCCAGCGGGCCTACACCGGGGAGCTGTTTTTT. It codes for CATQRAYTGELFF.

The V call is TRBV7-9, the J call TRBJ1-1; D gene unclear. V lost 4 bases to trimming and J lost 7 bases, with 7 bases between them. Looked up from germline, CDR1 is SEHNR and CDR2 is FQNEAQ (reference sequence). This CDR3 has 11 residues. CDR3 bases: TGTGCCAGCAGCTCCGACCTTGAAGCTTTCTTT. Its translation: CASSSDLEAFF.

The V gene is TRBV10-2, the J gene TRBJ2-7; D may be TRBD1 (6 bases). V lost 5 bases and J 1 base, leaving 12 bases between the germline ends. CDR1 and CDR2 from the germline V gene are WSHSY and SAAADI. The CDR3 length is 14 residues. CDR3 sequence reads: CASSLQGLSYEQYF. In DNA form, the CDR3 reads TGCGCCAGCAGTCTACAGGGATTGTCCTACGAGCAGTACTTC.

This chain links TRBV5-6 with TRBJ2-1; possible D gene TRBD2, 6 bases. There are 13 residues in the CDR3. Germline V gene sequence: CDR1 SGHDT, CDR2 YYEEEE. V was pared by 7 bases and J by 10 bases, with 18 bases between. The CDR3 DNA sequence: TGTGCCAGCTCCGCAGAGATTGGGGGGGAGCAGTTCTTC. Amino acid sequence: CASSAEIGGEQFF.

This chain joins TRBV6-5 and TRBJ2-5; the match to TRBD1 covers 7 bases. The CDR3 totals 15 residues. Germline-derived CDR1 and CDR2 are MNHEY and SVGAGI. The J segment lost 7 bases and the V segment lost 6 bases, leaving 14 bases of the junction unmatched. CDR3 amino acids: CASRPRDSPKGTQYF. The CDR3 nucleotides are TGTGCCAGCAGACCCCGGGACAGTCCCAAAGGGACCCAGTACTTC.

V is TRBV19 and J is TRBJ2-5; no definite D call. CDR1 and CDR2 from the germline V gene are LNHDA and SQIVND (reference sequence). The V gene lost 3 bases and the J gene lost 4 bases, with 6 bases spanning the gap. The CDR3 is 12 amino acids. CDR3 residues: CASSMWGETQYF. The CDR3 nucleotides read TGTGCCAGTAGTATGTGGGGAGAGACCCAGTACTTC.

The V gene is TRBV30, the J gene TRBJ1-1; unclear D gene. Germline values: CDR1 GTSNPN, CDR2 SVGIG (reference sequence). This CDR3 is built from 14 residues. V was clipped by 4 bases and J by 5 bases, with 17 bases between them. CDR3 sequence: CAWIFLPSLTEAFF. CDR3 coding DNA: TGTGCCTGGATTTTTCTCCCGTCCCTTACTGAAGCTTTCTTT. Variable domain in full (rest from reference TRBV30 and TRBJ1-1): SQTIHQWPATLVQPVGSPLSLECTVEGTSNPNLYWYRQAAGRGLQLLFYSVGIGQISSEVPQNLSASRPQDRQFILSSKKLLLSDSGFYLCAWIFLPSLTEAFFGQGTRLTVV.

V usage is TRBV7-8 and J usage is TRBJ2-3, with TRBD1 matching 8 bases. CDR1 SGHVS and CDR2 FQNEAQ come from the germline V gene. The CDR3 has 15 amino acids. V was clipped by 3 bases and J by 4 bases; unmatched bases: 6. The CDR3 DNA reads as TGTGCCAGCAGCTTTGGACAGGGTAGGGCAGATACGCAGTATTTT. Encoded protein: CASSFGQGRADTQYF.

The chain carries TRBV7-2 and TRBJ1-1; no clear D. The germline CDR1 and CDR2 sequences are SGHTA and FQGNSA. This CDR3 has 14 amino acids. The V gene lost 1 base and the J gene lost 5 bases, with 11 bases spanning the gap. CDR3 nucleotides: TGTGCCAGCAGCTTAGGGAGCCCACGAACTGAAGCTTTCTTT. Translating it yields CASSLGSPRTEAFF.